This T cell receptor (beta chain) was sequenced for a study of circulating and synovial CD4+ cells in juvenile arthritis. Using immunoSEQ multiplex PCR, the repertoire was profiled, and TCRdb retains in-frame clones only, with some absent. This table has about 33,000 clones, roughly 96% appearing once. Per the germline V gene, CDR1 is LNHDA and CDR2 is SQIVND (reference sequence). The CDR3 contains 13 residues. V lost 5 bases and J lost 1, with 8 bases in between. Study-wide points: Deeper sequencing increased measured overlap with synovial clonotypes. CPL versus bulk CD4 samples: T cell genome counts differed by at least an order of magnitude.

Samples derive from patients with active juvenile idiopathic arthritis. Details on this clone: The antigen is not known.

The receptor was isolated from a human donor with juvenile idiopathic arthritis. The chain is built from TRBV19 and TRBJ1-1; the D gene is possibly TRBD1 (5 bases). The sequencing sample was made of CD4+ T cells from blood. CDR3 sequence reads: CASSVGPNTEAFF. As DNA, the CDR3 is TGTGCCAGTAGTGTGGGGCCGAACACTGAAGCTTTCTTT.